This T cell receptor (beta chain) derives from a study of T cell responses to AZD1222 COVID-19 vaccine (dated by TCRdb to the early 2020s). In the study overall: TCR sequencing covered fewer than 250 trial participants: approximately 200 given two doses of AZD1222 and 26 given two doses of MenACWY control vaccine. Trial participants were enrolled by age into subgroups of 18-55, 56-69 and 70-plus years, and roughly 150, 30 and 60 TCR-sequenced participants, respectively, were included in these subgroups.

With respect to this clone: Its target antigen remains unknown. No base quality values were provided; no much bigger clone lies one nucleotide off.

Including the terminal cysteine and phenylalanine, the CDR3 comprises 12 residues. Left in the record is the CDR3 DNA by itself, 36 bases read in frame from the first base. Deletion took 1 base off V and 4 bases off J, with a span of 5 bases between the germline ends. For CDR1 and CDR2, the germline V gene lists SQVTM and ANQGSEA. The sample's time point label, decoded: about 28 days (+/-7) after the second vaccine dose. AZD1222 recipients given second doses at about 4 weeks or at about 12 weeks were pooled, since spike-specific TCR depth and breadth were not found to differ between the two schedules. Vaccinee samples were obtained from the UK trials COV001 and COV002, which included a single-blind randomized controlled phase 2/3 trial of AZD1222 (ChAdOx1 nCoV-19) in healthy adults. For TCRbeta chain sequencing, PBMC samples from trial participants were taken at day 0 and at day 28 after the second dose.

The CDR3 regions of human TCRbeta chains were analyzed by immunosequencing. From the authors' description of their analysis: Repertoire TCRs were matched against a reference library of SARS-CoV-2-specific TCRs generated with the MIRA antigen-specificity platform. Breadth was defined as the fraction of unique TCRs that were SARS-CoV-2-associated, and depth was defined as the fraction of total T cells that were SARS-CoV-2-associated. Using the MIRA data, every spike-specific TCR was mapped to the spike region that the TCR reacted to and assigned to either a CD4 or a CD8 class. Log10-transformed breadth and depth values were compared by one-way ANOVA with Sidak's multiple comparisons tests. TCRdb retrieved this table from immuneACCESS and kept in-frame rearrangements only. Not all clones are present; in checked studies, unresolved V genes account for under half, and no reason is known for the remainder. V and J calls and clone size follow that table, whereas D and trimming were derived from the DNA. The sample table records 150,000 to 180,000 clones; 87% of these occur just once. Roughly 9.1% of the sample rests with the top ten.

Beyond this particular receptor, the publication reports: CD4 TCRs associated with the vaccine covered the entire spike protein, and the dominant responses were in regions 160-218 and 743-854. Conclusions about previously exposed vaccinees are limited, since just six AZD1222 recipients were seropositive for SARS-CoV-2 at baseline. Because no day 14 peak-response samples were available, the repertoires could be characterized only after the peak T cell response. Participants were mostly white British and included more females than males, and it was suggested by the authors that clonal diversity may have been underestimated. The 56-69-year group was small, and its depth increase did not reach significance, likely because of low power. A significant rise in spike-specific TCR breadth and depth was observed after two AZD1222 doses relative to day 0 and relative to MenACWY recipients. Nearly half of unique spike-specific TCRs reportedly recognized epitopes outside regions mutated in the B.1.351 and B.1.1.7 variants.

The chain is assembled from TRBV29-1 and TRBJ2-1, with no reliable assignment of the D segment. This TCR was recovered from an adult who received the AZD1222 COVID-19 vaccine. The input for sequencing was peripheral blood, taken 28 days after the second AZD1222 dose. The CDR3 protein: CSVEGQYNEQFF. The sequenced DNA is TGCAGCGTTGAAGGGCAGTACAATGAGCAGTTCTTC.